The 28 T cell receptor beta chains below were found in one sample sequenced in a study of Graves' ophthalmopathy and Graves' hyperthyroidism (dated by TCRdb to 2016 to 2019). TCRdb records Illumina HiSeq 2000 as the sequencer. For repertoire sequencing, TCR beta CDR3 regions were amplified from RNA transcripts. HTBI primers and the Qiagen OneStep RT-PCR kit were used in a first-round RT-PCR, which was followed by a second-round multiplex PCR, size selection and purification. In-frame beta chains were kept once TCRdb had trimmed the public reads at Q25 with fastp and called clones with MiXCR. Rows merge per CDR3 protein into single entries with the most common DNA and genes. The sample includes approximately 500,000 distinct CDR3 sequences, with 14% observed a single time. The ten largest clones represent about a tenth of the sample. Sequencing was carried out using blood. The receptors stem from a woman aged 25 to 39 with Graves' ophthalmopathy. Donor details come from another sample of the same person, matched by shared clones.

This clonotype was detected many times. The rearrangement links TRBV6-1 to TRBJ2-2, with no clear D. Germline CDR1 MNHNS, CDR2 SASEGT. V was pared by 5 bases and J by 5 bases, with 6 bases between. This CDR3 contains 12 residues. CDR3 sequence reads: CASSRGTGELFF. CDR3 sequence (DNA): TGTGCCAGCAGTAGAGGAACCGGGGAGCTGTTTTTT.

The table lists this clonotype with many counts. The chain has TRBV12-5 and TRBJ2-7; D is possibly TRBD1 (6 bases). CDR3 size: 15 residues. The germline V gene encodes CDR1 LGHNT and CDR2 FRNRAP. Trimming shortened V by 1 base and J by 4 bases, and 14 bases separated the two germline ends. The CDR3 protein is CASGLGPGTQYEQYF. DNA for the CDR3: TGTGCTAGTGGTTTGGGTCCCGGGACACAATACGAGCAGTACTTC.

V and J are TRBV10-3 and TRBJ2-1; 13 bases agree with TRBD2. Germline assignment: CDR1 ENHRY and CDR2 SYGVKD. V dropped 6 bases and J dropped 7; count of bases not matched to a gene: 3. The CDR3 runs to 14 residues. CDR3 protein: CAIRGTSGKNEQFF. The CDR3 coding sequence is TGTGCCATCAGGGGGACTAGCGGGAAGAATGAGCAGTTCTTC.

The genes are TRBV9 and TRBJ1-1; D unclear. Germline-derived CDR1 and CDR2 are SGDLS and YYNGEE. CDR3 length: 14 amino acids. Trimming shortened V by 2 bases and J by 0 bases, and 8 bases separated the two germline ends. CDR3 sequence (DNA): TGTGCCAGCAGCGTTGACCCCATGAACACTGAAGCTTTCTTT. It specifies CASSVDPMNTEAFF.

The chain has TRBV12-3 or TRBV12-4 and TRBJ2-5; 8 bases align to TRBD1. Unmatched junction bases numbered 8, after V lost 7 bases and J lost 4 bases. This CDR3 has 14 residues. The CDR3: CASTKDRDRETQYF. The CDR3 bases are TGTGCCAGCACCAAGGACAGGGATCGAGAGACCCAGTACTTC.

This chain links TRBV27 with TRBJ1-2, with 8 nucleotides matching TRBD1. The CDR3 is 16 residues long. V dropped 1 base and J dropped 8; count of bases not matched to a gene: 12. Per the germline V gene, CDR1 is MNHEY and CDR2 is SMNVEV (reference sequence). CDR3 sequence (DNA): TGTGCCAGCAGTTTATATTTCAGGGGGCACAGTCGCGGCTACACCTTC. Protein sequence: CASSLYFRGHSRGYTF.

This clonotype was counted between two and nine times. The V call is TRBV4-1, the J call TRBJ1-5; 11 nucleotides align to TRBD1. Per germline, CDR1 MGHRA and CDR2 YSYEKL. CDR3 size: 17 residues. Germline trimming cut 1 base from V and 0 bases from J; bases unmatched to any gene: 2. The CDR3: CASSQGDRGDSNQPQHF. CDR3 bases: TGCGCCAGCAGCCAAGGGGACAGGGGGGATAGCAATCAGCCCCAGCATTTT.

The gene calls are TRBV11-2 and TRBJ2-2; TRBD1 agrees at 9 bases. Per germline, CDR1 SGHAT and CDR2 FQNNGV. With 2 bases clipped from V and 7 bases from J, the junction kept 11 bases outside the gene matches. The CDR3 has 17 amino acids. The CDR3 nucleotides read TGTGCCAGCAGCTTAATAGGGGGGGGACAGGGAGGCGGGGAGCTGTTTTTT. Its translation is CASSLIGGGQGGGELFF.

This clonotype showed up many times. The chain joins TRBV3-1 to TRBJ2-7; no reliable D call. CDR1 is LGHDT, CDR2 YNNKEL, per germline (reference sequence). Trimming shortened V by 0 bases and J by 2 bases, and 11 bases separated the two germline ends. The CDR3 has 15 amino acids. The CDR3 DNA reads as TGTGCCAGCAGCCAAGACTCGCGCCTCCCCTACGAGCAGTACTTC. It is translated as CASSQDSRLPYEQYF.

This clonotype was counted many times. The chain uses TRBV7-9 and TRBJ2-7, with 7 bases fitting TRBD1. CDR1 and CDR2 from the germline V gene are SEHNR and FQNEAQ (reference sequence). The V and J ends lost 5 bases and 6 bases, in that order; junction bases with no gene match: 7. The CDR3 contains 13 residues. CDR3: CASSPGQSPEQYF. For the CDR3, the DNA is TGTGCCAGCAGCCCGGGACAGTCCCCCGAGCAGTACTTC.

This clonotype showed up many times. The gene calls are TRBV12-3 or TRBV12-4 and TRBJ2-2; D may be TRBD1 (5 bases). Trimming left V 10 bases short and J 6 bases short, with 21 bases between. The length of the CDR3 is 15 residues. The CDR3 is CATLKDTIYPGELFF. The CDR3, as DNA: TGTGCCACCCTAAAGGACACCATTTACCCCGGGGAGCTGTTTTTT.

Many counts were recorded for this clonotype. The chain employs TRBV12-3 or TRBV12-4 and TRBJ1-5; D is undetermined. V shed 4 bases and J shed 3 bases, with 7 bases lying between them. CDR3 length: 13 amino acids. CDR3 nucleotides: TGTGCCAGCAGTTGGACGGCCAATCAGCCCCAGCATTTT. It translates to CASSWTANQPQHF.

This chain uses TRBV12-3 or TRBV12-4 with TRBJ2-7, with D perhaps being TRBD1 or TRBD2 (5 bases each). V lost 7 bases to trimming and J lost 4 bases, with 17 bases between them. The CDR3 is 14 residues long. CDR3 sequence reads: CASTMDSPGYEQYF. CDR3 DNA: TGTGCCAGCACTATGGACTCTCCAGGGTACGAGCAGTACTTC.

The chain links TRBV11-2 to TRBJ1-2, with D unresolved. The germline gives CDR1 SGHAT, CDR2 FQNNGV. V dropped 3 bases and J dropped 8 bases, with 16 bases sitting between them. This CDR3 spans 14 amino acids. The CDR3: CASSFTPPSKGYTF. The CDR3 DNA follows: TGTGCCAGCAGCTTTACGCCTCCGAGCAAGGGCTACACCTTC.

The CDR3: CASSSYWTSGGQETQYF. The CDR3 coding sequence is TGTGCCAGCAGCTCTTACTGGACTAGCGGGGGGCAAGAGACCCAGTACTTC. The V call is TRBV7-2, the J call TRBJ2-5, with 14 bases fitting TRBD2. Per the germline V gene, CDR1 is SGHTA and CDR2 is FQGNSA. The CDR3 is 17 amino acids. V was pared by 4 bases and J by 2 bases, with 6 bases of the junction left unmatched.

This clonotype was seen many times. This sequence joins TRBV12-3 or TRBV12-4 and TRBJ1-2, with 8 bases that match TRBD1. The CDR3 extends over 13 amino acids. V shed 6 bases and J 7 bases; nucleotides not matched to a gene: 7. The CDR3, as DNA: TGTGCCAGCAGGCCGGACAGGGTACGTGGCTACACCTTC. It specifies CASRPDRVRGYTF.

At least ten counts were recorded for this clonotype. CDR3 loop: CASSRTVRGTEAFF. CDR3 in DNA: TGTGCCAGCAGTCGCACGGTCCGGGGCACTGAAGCTTTCTTT. The chain links TRBV27 to TRBJ1-1; D gene unclear. Germline CDR1 is MNHEY and CDR2 is SMNVEV (reference sequence). Trimming removed 5 bases from V and 4 bases from J, with 14 bases in between. There are 14 residues in the CDR3.

In its sample, this clonotype was seen many times. The CDR3 region is CASSYKVGRGYGYTF. The CDR3 DNA sequence: TGTGCCAGCAGTTACAAAGTTGGCAGGGGCTATGGCTACACCTTC. V usage is TRBV6-5 and J usage is TRBJ1-2; D may be TRBD1 (6 bases). This CDR3 is 15 amino acids long. V was trimmed by 2 bases and J by 4 bases, leaving 14 bases between them. CDR1 is MNHEY, CDR2 SVGAGI, per germline.

CDR3 amino acids: CASRRGGEQYF. CDR3 DNA: TGTGCCAGCCGTCGGGGAGGCGAGCAGTACTTC. The chain carries TRBV25-1 and TRBJ2-7; possibly TRBD2 for D (6 bases). Per germline, CDR1 MGHDK and CDR2 SYGVNS. CDR3 length: 11 residues. The V end was cut by 8 bases, the J end by 6 bases, with 11 bases between.

This clonotype was detected ten times or more. The genes are TRBV27 and TRBJ1-2; D gene uncertain. V was shortened by 2 bases and J by 4 bases, with 8 bases between the two germline ends. CDR1 MNHEY and CDR2 SMNVEV come from the germline V gene (reference sequence). The CDR3 contains 13 residues. The CDR3 loop is CASSLVPSYGYTF. As DNA, the CDR3 is TGTGCCAGCAGTTTAGTACCGAGCTATGGCTACACCTTC.

The table lists this clonotype with many counts. This chain connects TRBV19 to TRBJ2-2, with D uncertain. The V and J ends lost 2 bases and 7 bases respectively, with 14 bases between them. CDR3 length equals 15 residues. Germline loops: CDR1 LNHDA, CDR2 SQIVND (reference sequence). CDR3 residues: CASSITGLAGGELFF. The CDR3 nucleotides are TGTGCCAGTAGTATAACGGGCCTGGCTGGCGGGGAGCTGTTTTTT. Full variable domain (missing parts from reference TRBV19 and TRBJ2-2): DGGITQSPKYLFRKEGQNVTLSCEQNLNHDAMYWYRQDPGQGLRLIYYSQIVNDFQKGDIAEGYSVSREKKESFPLTVTSAQKNPTAFYLCASSITGLAGGELFFGEGSRLTVL.

In this sample, this clonotype turned up many times. The chain employs TRBV14 and TRBJ1-1, with D perhaps TRBD1 (6 bases). The ends were cut back, 1 base at V and 3 bases at J, with 9 bases in the middle. Per the germline V gene, CDR1 is SGHDN and CDR2 is FVKESK. The CDR3 is 14 amino acids. CDR3 sequence reads: CASSQGRGHTEAFF. The CDR3 coding sequence is TGTGCCAGCAGCCAAGGCAGGGGCCACACTGAAGCTTTCTTT.

At least ten counts were recorded for this clonotype. The chain carries TRBV6-1 and TRBJ1-1; the D gene is possibly TRBD1 (6 bases). The CDR3 contains 14 residues. Germline V gene data show CDR1 as MNHNS and CDR2 as SASEGT. V was cut by 6 bases and J by 5 bases, with 16 bases left in between. The CDR3 nucleotides read TGTGCCAGCAGCGTTACAGGGTCGGGGACTGAAGCTTTCTTT. This sequence encodes CASSVTGSGTEAFF.

This clonotype was observed at least ten times. Mismatch with germline at one junction end may stem from a read error. The rearrangement joins TRBV5-1 to TRBJ1-1, with 9 nucleotides matching TRBD1. Looked up from germline, CDR1 is SGHRS and CDR2 is YFSETQ. The CDR3 is 13 amino acids. This CDR3 is CASSLQGATEAFF. In DNA, the CDR3 is TGTGCCAGCAGTTTACAGGGGGCCACTGAAGCTTTCTTT.

This sequence joins TRBV15 and TRBJ1-1; possibly TRBD1 for D (6 bases). This CDR3 is built from 15 residues. V was shortened by 2 bases and J by 3 bases, with 13 bases between the two germline ends. Per germline, CDR1 LNHNV and CDR2 YYDKDF (reference sequence). In nucleotides, the CDR3 is TGTGCCACCAGCAGATCTCGGGGGCAGTACACTGAAGCTTTCTTT. Its protein product is CATSRSRGQYTEAFF.

This clonotype was found many times. The genes are TRBV28 and TRBJ2-7; D ambiguous. Germline V lookup: CDR1 MDHEN, CDR2 SYDVKM. The V gene lost 7 bases and the J gene lost 6 bases, with 22 bases spanning the gap. This CDR3 has 15 residues. CDR3 DNA sequence: TGTGCCAGCACCTCCCAGTTGGGGTGGCGAGGCGAGCAGTACTTC. This encodes CASTSQLGWRGEQYF.

This clonotype was detected ten times or more. J is TRBJ1-6 and V is TRBV6-5, with TRBD1 matching over 7 bases. V lost 0 bases, J lost 12 bases, and 2 bases stayed unmatched. The CDR3 covers 13 residues. Germline V gives CDR1 MNHEY, CDR2 SVGAGI. CDR3 protein: CASSYSGGEPLHF. CDR3 DNA sequence: TGTGCCAGCAGTTACTCAGGGGGCGAACCCCTCCACTTT.

In this sample, this clonotype turned up many times. The gene calls are TRBV5-1 and TRBJ2-5; TRBD1 matches at 10 bases. Germline-derived CDR1 and CDR2 are SGHRS and YFSETQ. The CDR3 covers 15 residues. V gave up 3 bases and J gave up 3 bases; unmatched junction bases: 5. CDR3 sequence (DNA): TGCGCCAGCAGCTGGGCCGGGACAGGGGAAGAGACCCAGTACTTC. Protein: CASSWAGTGEETQYF. Full variable domain (remainder filled in from reference TRBV5-1 and TRBJ2-5): KAGVTQTPRYLIKTRGQQVTLSCSPISGHRSVSWYQQTPGQGLQFLFEYFSETQRNKGNFPGRFSGRQFSNSRSEMNVSTLELGDSALYLCASSWAGTGEETQYFGPGTRLLVL.